The 11 T cell receptor beta chains below all came from one sample that was sequenced in a study of OX40 agonist ivuxolimab in advanced cancers. Some clones are missing from TCRdb's copy, which holds only in-frame ones; the method was immunoSEQ multiplex PCR. Of tens of thousands of clones listed, about 90% were seen once; the top ten hold 9.5% to 13%. This specimen consisted of CD4+ or CD8+ T cells sorted from blood, obtained in a trial of the OX40 agonist ivuxolimab. The origin of the receptors is an adult with an advanced solid tumor such as melanoma, head and neck, liver or kidney cancer.

The V and J genes are TRBV7-9 and TRBJ1-2, with 10 nucleotides matching TRBD1. The CDR3 consists of 14 residues. The V gene end was trimmed by 5 bases and the J gene end by 2 bases; junction bases not matched to a gene: 2. Per the germline V gene, CDR1 is SEHNR and CDR2 is FQNEAQ (reference sequence). Written as DNA, the CDR3 is TGTGCCAGCAGCCGACAGGGGGCCAACTATGGCTACACCTTC. Protein product: CASSRQGANYGYTF.

Comments on this clone: One end of the junction varies from germline; a read error may be responsible. The genes are TRBV5-1 and TRBJ1-2; D might be TRBD1 (6 bases). Germline CDR1 SGHRS, CDR2 YFSETQ. The CDR3 runs to 15 residues. CDR3 residues: CASCLGPTGDYGYTF. CDR3 nucleotides: TGCGCCAGCTGCTTGGGACCGACAGGCGACTATGGCTACACCTTC.

This clone was observed a few times. The J gene is TRBJ1-2, the V gene TRBV7-9; no definite D call. CDR1 and CDR2 (germline): SEHNR, FQNEAQ (reference sequence). V shed 0 bases and J shed 7 bases, with 12 bases lying between them. CDR3 length: 14 amino acids. CDR3 sequence reads: CASSLAGKPGGYTF. For the CDR3, the DNA is TGTGCCAGCAGCTTAGCGGGTAAACCTGGTGGCTACACCTTC.

CDR3 in DNA: TGTGCCAGCAGCCCCCGTGGGGCGGGGGAGACCCAGTACTTC. Protein product: CASSPRGAGETQYF. V is TRBV7-9 and J is TRBJ2-5, with D possibly matching TRBD2 (6 bases). CDR3 length: 14 residues. CDR1 and CDR2 from the germline V gene are SEHNR and FQNEAQ (reference sequence). Trimming took off 5 bases at V and 5 bases at J, with 15 bases between the two ends.

The CDR3 region is CASSQTGGYQPQHF. As DNA, the CDR3 is TGTGCCAGCAGCCAAACAGGGGGCTATCAGCCCCAGCATTTT. V and J are TRBV27 and TRBJ1-5, with 9 bases that match TRBD1. The CDR3 consists of 14 residues. CDR1 and CDR2 from the germline V gene are MNHEY and SMNVEV (reference sequence). V trimming: 6 bases; J trimming: 5 bases; junction bases outside the gene matches: 5.

The chain combines TRBV28 with TRBJ2-3; possible D gene TRBD2, 5 bases. The CDR3 has 15 amino acids. The germline gives CDR1 MDHEN, CDR2 SYDVKM. The V end was cut by 4 bases, the J end by 5 bases, with 16 bases between. The CDR3 DNA sequence: TGTGCCAGCAGTTCCGGGATTTTAGCAATAGATACGCAGTATTTT. It codes for CASSSGILAIDTQYF.

The rearrangement joins TRBV27 to TRBJ1-1; no clear D. Trimming removed 3 bases at V and 10 bases at J, with 15 bases between. The length of the CDR3 is 13 residues. Germline lookup yields CDR1 MNHEY and CDR2 SMNVEV (reference sequence). CDR3 loop: CASSLLGLSGAFF. The CDR3, as DNA: TGTGCCAGCAGTTTGTTGGGCCTAAGTGGAGCTTTCTTT.

This rearrangement joins TRBV11-2 to TRBJ2-7; D is unresolved. Germline CDR1 is SGHAT and CDR2 is FQNNGV. The CDR3 spans 15 residues. Trimming took off 5 bases at V and 2 bases at J, with 16 bases between the two ends. CDR3 sequence (DNA): TGTGCCAGCAGCCCGATAATCCCCATCCCCTACGAGCAGTACTTC. This codes for CASSPIIPIPYEQYF.

The V and J genes are TRBV11-2 and TRBJ1-1; the match to TRBD1 covers 7 bases. The V segment lost 3 bases and the J segment 4 bases; nucleotides outside the gene matches: 8. Germline lookup yields CDR1 SGHAT and CDR2 FQNNGV. This CDR3 contains 15 residues. DNA of the CDR3: TGTGCCAGCAGCTTGGAACAGGGGTTTGGCACTGAAGCTTTCTTT. It codes for CASSLEQGFGTEAFF.

This chain links TRBV6-1 with TRBJ2-7; 8 nucleotides match TRBD2. J was trimmed by 4 bases and V by 1 base; bases with no gene match: 9. The germline gives CDR1 MNHNS, CDR2 SASEGT. The CDR3 sequence is 16 residues long. The CDR3 DNA follows: TGTGCCAGCAGTGAAGAAAGTACGGGAGGGCTATACGAGCAGTACTTC. It encodes CASSEESTGGLYEQYF.

J is TRBJ2-7 and V is TRBV5-1; D possibly corresponds to TRBD2 (6 bases). CDR3 length: 18 residues. The germline V gene has CDR1 SGHRS and CDR2 YFSETQ. Trimming took off 4 bases at V and 2 bases at J, with 25 bases between the two ends. The CDR3 sequence: CASSPPGNNDGGAYEQYF. In DNA form, the CDR3 reads TGCGCCAGCAGCCCCCCCGGGAACAATGACGGCGGGGCCTACGAGCAGTACTTC.